One sample yielded the 8 T cell receptor beta chains listed below, sequenced in a study of monozygotic twins with inflammatory bowel disease. TCRdb re-called the 5' RACE reads and gives one entry per CDR3 protein, without DNA. Here the sample table reports approximately 380,000 distinct CDR3 sequences. Sequencing was done on a sample of blood. Receptor source: a human donor with ulcerative colitis or Crohn's disease, or a healthy co-twin of an affected twin (not recorded which).

The chain recombines TRBV4-3 with TRBJ2-1; the D gene TCRdb calls, TRBD2, cannot be checked with no DNA. The CDR3 length is 14 residues. Germline V gives CDR1 LGHNA, CDR2 YSLEER. CDR3 in amino acids: CASSIGGSGNEQFF.

This rearrangement joins TRBV18 to TRBJ2-2; TCRdb proposes TRBD1, but this gene call is untestable without DNA. Per the germline V gene, CDR1 is KGHSH and CDR2 is LQKENI. The CDR3 totals 16 residues. CDR3: CASSPLEVPGTGELFF.

This chain joins TRBV12-1 and TRBJ2-2; TCRdb's D gene call, TRBD1, goes unchecked for lack of DNA. TRBV12-1 is a listed pseudogene. The CDR3 sequence is 17 residues long. The CDR3 sequence: CASPTGLLIGFTGELFF.

The CDR3 loop reads CASSLSGGPSYNEQFF. The chain joins TRBV5-1 to TRBJ2-1; the TCRdb call, TRBD2, lacks DNA for checking. This CDR3 spans 16 amino acids. CDR1 is SGHRS, CDR2 YFSETQ, per germline.

This chain uses TRBV5-5 with TRBJ2-1; TCRdb's D gene call, TRBD1, goes unchecked for lack of DNA. CDR3 size: 15 residues. Germline CDR1 is SGHKS and CDR2 is YYEKEE (reference sequence). CDR3 region: CASILGVPPYNEQFF.

The rearrangement joins TRBV20-1 to TRBJ2-1; checking the TCRdb D call of TRBD1 is not possible without DNA. CDR3 length equals 14 residues. CDR1 is DFQATT and CDR2 is SNEGSKA in the germline V gene (reference sequence). CDR3 residues: CSPAGGTGTNEQFF.

The chain uses TRBV15 and TRBJ2-5; TCRdb indicates TRBD2, and absent DNA this call remains unverified. The CDR3 extends over 16 amino acids. Germline V gene lookup returns CDR1 LNHNV and CDR2 YYDKDF (reference sequence). CDR3 protein: CATRLGSGGAQETQYF.

The chain combines TRBV7-9 with TRBJ1-1; TCRdb designates TRBD1, a call that cannot be tested without DNA. Looked up from germline, CDR1 is SEHNR and CDR2 is FQNEAQ (reference sequence). CDR3 length: 15 amino acids. CDR3 loop: CASSLGQGDNTEAFF.